The rows below give T cell receptor beta chains drawn from one sample of a study of Ad26.COV2.S vaccination and SARS-CoV-2 variants. Clones were read by immunoSEQ multiplex PCR, and TCRdb kept only the in-frame ones, dropping some. Among some 500,000 clones listed, 85% to 90% were seen once. Source: peripheral blood, taken in a trial of Ad26.COV2.S vaccine versus placebo. These receptors all stem from a person aged 18-65 years who received the Ad26.COV2.S COVID-19 vaccine or a placebo. CDR3s include the opening cysteine and the closing phenylalanine or tryptophan. The D gene is left open where the match is weak. Size values are once, few and many counts, or a class for expanded clones, and some rows have none.

abundance: NA
d_gene: NA
v_gene: TRBV5-1
j_gene: TRBJ1-1
CDR3aa: CASSLKGGLNTEAFF
CDR3nt: TGCGCCAGCAGCTTGAAGGGCGGCTTGAACACTGAAGCTTTCTTT

abundance: NA
d_gene: NA
v_gene: TRBV7-3
j_gene: TRBJ2-1
CDR3aa: CASSLRGDEQFF
CDR3nt: TGTGCCAGCAGCTTGCGGGGCGATGAGCAGTTCTTC

abundance: NA
d_gene: NA
v_gene: TRBV18
j_gene: TRBJ2-5
CDR3aa: CASSPAPGTDPQETQYF
CDR3nt: TGTGCCAGCTCACCCGCCCCCGGGACGGACCCCCAAGAGACCCAGTACTTC

abundance: once
d_gene: NA
v_gene: TRBV7-2
j_gene: TRBJ1-6
CDR3aa: CASSFAHADSPLHF
CDR3nt: TGTGCCAGCAGCTTCGCCCACGCGGATTCACCCCTCCACTTT

abundance: NA
d_gene: NA
v_gene: TRBV28
j_gene: TRBJ2-2
CDR3aa: CASSLRKAPNTGELFF
CDR3nt: TGTGCCAGCAGTTTACGAAAAGCGCCTAACACCGGGGAGCTGTTTTTT

abundance: NA
d_gene: TRBD2
v_gene: TRBV4-1
j_gene: TRBJ2-2
CDR3aa: CASSQLRAGVATGELFF
CDR3nt: TGCGCCAGCAGCCAACTGCGGGCGGGAGTAGCCACCGGGGAGCTGTTTTTT

abundance: NA
d_gene: TRBD2
v_gene: TRBV2
j_gene: TRBJ2-6
CDR3aa: CATLAGGAPPGANVLTF
CDR3nt: TGTGCCACCTTAGCGGGGGGGGCCCCCCCTGGGGCCAACGTCCTGACTTTC

abundance: NA
d_gene: NA
v_gene: TRBV18
j_gene: TRBJ1-1
CDR3aa: CASSPEMNTEAFF
CDR3nt: TGTGCCAGCTCACCGGAAATGAACACTGAAGCTTTCTTT

abundance: NA
d_gene: TRBD2
v_gene: TRBV7-8
j_gene: TRBJ2-5
CDR3aa: CASSPTRGSGGPGRETQYF
CDR3nt: TGTGCCAGCAGCCCAACCCGGGGGTCGGGAGGGCCTGGTCGGGAGACCCAGTACTTC

abundance: NA
d_gene: NA
v_gene: TRBV4-1
j_gene: TRBJ2-5
CDR3aa: CASSSGQQETQYF
CDR3nt: TGCGCCAGCAGCTCTGGACAGCAAGAGACCCAGTACTTC

abundance: NA
d_gene: NA
v_gene: TRBV6-5
j_gene: TRBJ2-3
CDR3aa: CASSYKAASTDTQYF
CDR3nt: TGTGCCAGCAGTTACAAAGCAGCTAGCACAGATACGCAGTATTTT

abundance: NA
d_gene: NA
v_gene: TRBV2
j_gene: TRBJ2-1
CDR3aa: CASRDQTSSYNEQFF
CDR3nt: TGTGCCAGCAGGGATCAGACGAGCTCCTACAATGAGCAGTTCTTC

abundance: once
d_gene: TRBD2
v_gene: TRBV9
j_gene: TRBJ2-1
CDR3aa: CASSVSGGARNEQFF
CDR3nt: TGTGCCAGCAGCGTTAGCGGGGGGGCTCGCAATGAGCAGTTCTTC

abundance: NA
d_gene: NA
v_gene: TRBV7-8
j_gene: TRBJ2-2
CDR3aa: CASSPIALGELFF
CDR3nt: TGTGCCAGCAGCCCAATTGCTTTAGGGGAGCTGTTTTTT

abundance: NA
d_gene: NA
v_gene: TRBV4-3
j_gene: TRBJ2-2
CDR3aa: CASSQEGGPKNTGELFF
CDR3nt: TGCGCCAGCAGCCAAGAAGGGGGGCCCAAGAACACCGGGGAGCTGTTTTTT

abundance: NA
d_gene: NA
v_gene: TRBV11-2
j_gene: TRBJ2-2
CDR3aa: CASRLTQGTGELFF
CDR3nt: TGTGCCAGCCGACTGACCCAGGGGACCGGGGAGCTGTTTTTT

abundance: NA
d_gene: NA
v_gene: TRBV10-3
j_gene: TRBJ1-2
CDR3aa: CATAGTIIYGYTF
CDR3nt: TGTGCCACCGCAGGTACGATTATCTATGGCTACACCTTC

abundance: NA
d_gene: NA
v_gene: TRBV5-1
j_gene: TRBJ1-4
CDR3aa: CASSLGSQGSNEKLFF
CDR3nt: TGCGCCAGCAGTTTAGGCTCCCAGGGTTCTAATGAAAAACTGTTTTTT

abundance: NA
d_gene: NA
v_gene: TRBV3-1/TRBV3-2
j_gene: TRBJ2-7
CDR3aa: CASSPVDPYPYEQYF
CDR3nt: TGTGCCAGCAGTCCCGTCGACCCCTATCCCTACGAGCAGTACTTC

abundance: NA
d_gene: NA
v_gene: TRBV29-1
j_gene: TRBJ2-5
CDR3aa: CSGGPSQETQYF
CDR3nt: TGCAGCGGGGGGCCGTCACAAGAGACCCAGTACTTC

abundance: NA
d_gene: NA
v_gene: TRBV13
j_gene: TRBJ1-1
CDR3aa: CASSRRQWTEAFF
CDR3nt: TGTGCCAGCAGCCGCCGACAGTGGACCGAAGCTTTCTTT

abundance: NA
d_gene: TRBD1
v_gene: TRBV20-1
j_gene: TRBJ2-7
CDR3aa: CSASSTFGTGLIEQYF
CDR3nt: TGCAGTGCTAGTTCCACGTTCGGGACAGGGCTCATCGAGCAGTACTTC

abundance: NA
d_gene: TRBD1
v_gene: TRBV18
j_gene: TRBJ1-4
CDR3aa: CASSPWTGLEKLFF
CDR3nt: TGTGCCAGCTCACCGTGGACAGGACTTGAAAAACTGTTTTTT

abundance: few
d_gene: NA
v_gene: TRBV27
j_gene: TRBJ2-2
CDR3aa: CASSKGTGELFF
CDR3nt: TGTGCCAGCAGTAAGGGTACCGGGGAGCTGTTTTTT

abundance: NA
d_gene: NA
v_gene: TRBV10-3
j_gene: TRBJ2-5
CDR3aa: CAIRRGLQETQYF
CDR3nt: TGTGCCATCAGGAGGGGACTCCAGGAGACCCAGTACTTC

abundance: NA
d_gene: NA
v_gene: TRBV28
j_gene: TRBJ2-7
CDR3aa: CASSVPGLDYEQYF
CDR3nt: TGTGCCAGCAGCGTGCCAGGGTTGGACTACGAGCAGTACTTC

abundance: NA
d_gene: NA
v_gene: TRBV15
j_gene: TRBJ2-6
CDR3aa: CATSILGSSGANVLTF
CDR3nt: TGTGCCACCAGCATTCTCGGGAGCTCTGGGGCCAACGTCCTGACTTTC

abundance: few
d_gene: TRBD1
v_gene: TRBV5-1
j_gene: TRBJ1-2
CDR3aa: CASSFGDRDSNYGYTF
CDR3nt: TGCGCCAGCAGCTTTGGGGACAGGGACTCTAACTATGGCTACACCTTC

abundance: NA
d_gene: NA
v_gene: TRBV27
j_gene: TRBJ2-6
CDR3aa: CASIGRTSGANVLTF
CDR3nt: TGTGCCAGCATAGGCCGGACCTCTGGGGCCAACGTCCTGACTTTC

abundance: NA
d_gene: NA
v_gene: TRBV4-3
j_gene: TRBJ1-4
CDR3aa: CASSQEEGGGRRNEKLFF
CDR3nt: TGCGCCAGCAGCCAAGAGGAAGGGGGGGGACGGCGTAATGAAAAACTGTTTTTT

abundance: many
d_gene: TRBD2
v_gene: TRBV6-2/TRBV6-3
j_gene: TRBJ2-1
CDR3aa: CASSLTSGGNEQFF
CDR3nt: TGTGCCAGCAGTTTGACTAGCGGGGGGAATGAGCAGTTCTTC

abundance: NA
d_gene: NA
v_gene: TRBV19
j_gene: TRBJ1-1
CDR3aa: CASSSSLGGAFF
CDR3nt: TGTGCCAGTAGCTCCTCCTTAGGGGGAGCTTTCTTT

abundance: NA
d_gene: TRBD2
v_gene: TRBV4-2
j_gene: TRBJ2-1
CDR3aa: CASSRLAGDSYNEQFF
CDR3nt: TGTGCCAGCAGCCGGCTAGCGGGGGATTCCTACAATGAGCAGTTCTTC

abundance: NA
d_gene: TRBD1
v_gene: TRBV7-6
j_gene: TRBJ1-2
CDR3aa: CASSPDRETGYTF
CDR3nt: TGTGCCAGCAGCCCCGACAGGGAGACTGGCTACACCTTC

abundance: NA
d_gene: NA
v_gene: TRBV5-1
j_gene: TRBJ1-2
CDR3aa: CASMVGGDNRGYTF
CDR3nt: TGCGCCAGCATGGTGGGGGGCGATAATCGTGGCTACACCTTC

abundance: NA
d_gene: NA
v_gene: TRBV9
j_gene: TRBJ2-3
CDR3aa: CASSVGGSTDTQYF
CDR3nt: TGTGCCAGCAGCGTAGGTGGGTCCACAGATACGCAGTATTTT

abundance: NA
d_gene: NA
v_gene: TRBV18
j_gene: TRBJ1-1
CDR3aa: CASSPRQFENTEAFF
CDR3nt: TGTGCCAGCTCACCACGACAGTTTGAAAACACTGAAGCTTTCTTT

abundance: NA
d_gene: NA
v_gene: TRBV13
j_gene: TRBJ2-3
CDR3aa: CASSFGARGGDTQYF
CDR3nt: TGTGCCAGCAGTTTTGGGGCCAGAGGGGGAGATACGCAGTATTTT

abundance: NA
d_gene: NA
v_gene: TRBV24-1
j_gene: TRBJ2-7
CDR3aa: CATSDSRDTSYEQYF
CDR3nt: TGTGCCACCAGTGATTCCCGGGACACATCCTACGAGCAGTACTTC

abundance: NA
d_gene: NA
v_gene: TRBV19
j_gene: TRBJ1-1
CDR3aa: CASTPGLGNTEAFF
CDR3nt: TGTGCCAGTACCCCGGGACTGGGGAACACTGAAGCTTTCTTT

abundance: NA
d_gene: TRBD2
v_gene: TRBV11-2
j_gene: TRBJ2-3
CDR3aa: CASSPFNSGSTDTQYF
CDR3nt: TGTGCCAGCAGCCCTTTTAATAGCGGGAGCACAGATACGCAGTATTTT

abundance: NA
d_gene: NA
v_gene: TRBV13
j_gene: TRBJ2-1
CDR3aa: CASSLGWDLALNEQFF
CDR3nt: TGTGCCAGCAGCTTAGGTTGGGACTTGGCCCTCAATGAGCAGTTCTTC

abundance: NA
d_gene: TRBD1
v_gene: TRBV7-9
j_gene: TRBJ1-1
CDR3aa: CASSAPAGQGATNTEAFF
CDR3nt: TGTGCCAGCAGCGCCCCGGCGGGACAGGGAGCCACGAACACTGAAGCTTTCTTT

abundance: NA
d_gene: NA
v_gene: TRBV4-2
j_gene: TRBJ2-2
CDR3aa: CASSQRSGNTGELFF
CDR3nt: TGTGCCAGCAGCCAAAGGAGCGGCAACACCGGGGAGCTGTTTTTT

abundance: NA
d_gene: NA
v_gene: TRBV6-2/TRBV6-3
j_gene: TRBJ1-1
CDR3aa: CASSYSAVKRTEAFF
CDR3nt: TGTGCCAGCAGTTACTCGGCGGTAAAGAGGACTGAAGCTTTCTTT

abundance: NA
d_gene: NA
v_gene: TRBV27
j_gene: TRBJ1-1
CDR3aa: CASSFAGTFPPAFF
CDR3nt: TGTGCCAGCAGTTTTGCCGGGACATTTCCTCCAGCTTTCTTT

abundance: NA
d_gene: NA
v_gene: TRBV5-1
j_gene: TRBJ2-1
CDR3aa: CASSLLTAGVYNEQFF
CDR3nt: TGCGCCAGCAGCCTACTGACCGCCGGGGTGTACAATGAGCAGTTCTTC

abundance: NA
d_gene: NA
v_gene: TRBV19
j_gene: TRBJ1-2
CDR3aa: CASSTPDSDGYTF
CDR3nt: TGTGCCAGTAGTACACCTGACAGCGATGGCTACACCTTC

abundance: NA
d_gene: NA
v_gene: TRBV6-2/TRBV6-3
j_gene: TRBJ1-5
CDR3aa: CASSYWEGWIGNQPQHF
CDR3nt: TGTGCCAGCAGTTACTGGGAGGGTTGGATCGGCAATCAGCCCCAGCATTTT

abundance: NA
d_gene: NA
v_gene: TRBV6-6
j_gene: TRBJ2-5
CDR3aa: CASSPGAETQYF
CDR3nt: TGTGCCAGCAGCCCGGGCGCAGAGACCCAGTACTTC

abundance: NA
d_gene: NA
v_gene: TRBV11-3
j_gene: TRBJ1-1
CDR3aa: CASSLEEGTEAFF
CDR3nt: TGTGCCAGCAGCTTAGAAGAGGGCACTGAAGCTTTCTTT

abundance: NA
d_gene: TRBD1
v_gene: TRBV9
j_gene: TRBJ1-2
CDR3aa: CASSATGTNYGYTF
CDR3nt: TGTGCCAGCAGCGCGACAGGGACTAACTATGGCTACACCTTC

abundance: NA
d_gene: NA
v_gene: TRBV27
j_gene: TRBJ1-1
CDR3aa: CASSPPGSGFGRAFF
CDR3nt: TGTGCCAGCAGTCCCCCGGGAAGCGGGTTCGGTCGGGCTTTCTTT

abundance: NA
d_gene: NA
v_gene: TRBV6-5
j_gene: TRBJ2-7
CDR3aa: CASGVSRVSYEQYF
CDR3nt: TGTGCCAGCGGGGTAAGCAGAGTCTCCTACGAGCAGTACTTC

abundance: NA
d_gene: NA
v_gene: TRBV4-2
j_gene: TRBJ2-2
CDR3aa: CASSQGGAGAGELFF
CDR3nt: TGTGCCAGCAGCCAAGGAGGGGCGGGTGCTGGGGAGCTGTTTTTT